Listed below are T cell receptor beta chains from one sample, sequenced in a study of blood T cell repertoires in COVID-19. Profiled with immunoSEQ multiplex PCR; TCRdb holds only in-frame clones, not every one. The sample includes 60,000 or so clones, 82% of them seen just once. The sequenced sample was peripheral blood. These receptors originate from a human donor in a cohort sampled during active COVID-19. CDR3s include the opening cysteine and the closing phenylalanine or tryptophan. Only some rows state a clone size, as once, few, many or a class for expanded clones.

>.|TRBV19
CASSTQGAFEKLFF
>.|TRBV6-5
CASSRSASTDTQYF
>.|TRBV18
CASSPVSHYEQYF
>.|TRBV7-8
CASSQGLTNEQFF
>once|TRBV7-2
CASSQTQNIQYF
>.|TRBV3-1/TRBV3-2
CASSFNSDRTSPLHF
>few|TRBV4-1
CASSQDVLRVEAFF
>.|TRBV5-1
CASRAVLANYGYTF
>.|TRBV20-1
CSASSKSRGPYEQYF
>.|TRBV3-1/TRBV3-2
CASSQIGGTGELFF
>once|TRBV2
CASNDASGYEKLFF
>.|TRBV28
CASSFLETQYF
>.|TRBV10-3
CAISDSDRGETQYF
>.|TRBV11-1
CASSPSPLRLNTEAFF
>many|TRBV6-5
CASRFLLNTGELFF
>.|TRBV2
CASRDPGEAIATNEKLFF
>.|TRBV5-1
CASTTDRRSTDTQYF
>.|TRBV7-8
CASSSPGTSGANVLTF
>.|TRBV12-5
CASGWGDRAANVLTF
>.|TRBV28
CASTDRGDVQGNQPQHF
>.|TRBV7-2
CASSLVGGGELNTIYF
>few|TRBV7-2
CASSLDTGAGSETQYF
>.|TRBV19
CASNTGDRKTQYF
>.|TRBV2
CASRRSSGGVLSEQFF
>.|TRBV6-1
CASSEGQGVGNTIYF
>.|TRBV28
CASSLSNGGRETQYF
>.|TRBV7-2
CASSLESSGSYGYTF
>.|TRBV7-2
CASSLSGGSGNIQYF